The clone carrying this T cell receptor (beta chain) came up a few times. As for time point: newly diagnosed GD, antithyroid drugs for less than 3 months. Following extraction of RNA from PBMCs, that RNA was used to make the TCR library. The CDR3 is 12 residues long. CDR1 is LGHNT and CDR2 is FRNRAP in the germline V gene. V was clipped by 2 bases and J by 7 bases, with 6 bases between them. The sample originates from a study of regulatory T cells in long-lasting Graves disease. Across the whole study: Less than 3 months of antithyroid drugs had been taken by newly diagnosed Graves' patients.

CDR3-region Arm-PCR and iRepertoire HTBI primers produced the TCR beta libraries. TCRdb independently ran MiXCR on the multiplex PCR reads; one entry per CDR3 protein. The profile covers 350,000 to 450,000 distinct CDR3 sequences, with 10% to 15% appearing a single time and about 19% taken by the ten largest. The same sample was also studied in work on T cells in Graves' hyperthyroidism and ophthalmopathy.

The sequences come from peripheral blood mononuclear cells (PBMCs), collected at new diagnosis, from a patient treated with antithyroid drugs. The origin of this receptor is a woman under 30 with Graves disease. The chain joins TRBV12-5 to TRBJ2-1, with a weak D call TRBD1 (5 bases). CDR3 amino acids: CASGLRGNEQFF. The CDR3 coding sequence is TGTGCTAGTGGTTTGAGGGGTAATGAGCAGTTCTTC.